This TCR beta chain was captured by sequencing in a study of blood T cell repertoires in COVID-19. Study in general: From the United States, Italy and Spain came samples of acute and convalescent COVID-19. The cDNA or gDNA used as material had been derived from T cells, B-cell-depleted T cells, or PBMCs.

Per the authors' pipeline: From reference gene primer amplification, estimates of nucleated cell counts were derived. The data were produced by immunoSEQ multiplex PCR, yet TCRdb's version contains in-frame clones alone and is incomplete. V and J calls and clone size are those listed in that table; D and trimming were worked out from the DNA. The table has 60,000 to 75,000 clones, more than 60% seen once. J was trimmed by 8 bases and V by 7 bases; bases with no gene match: 11. The CDR3 runs to 15 residues. CDR1 is MDHEN and CDR2 is SYDVKM in the germline V gene. The source material was peripheral blood. The clonotype originates from a woman aged 70-85 years with acute or convalescent COVID-19. The V call is TRBV28, the J call TRBJ1-4, with TRBD1 identical over 9 bases. CDR3 coding DNA: TGTGCCAGCATTACACCGGGACAGGGTGTAGAAAAACTGTTTTTT. Its translation is CASITPGQGVEKLFF.